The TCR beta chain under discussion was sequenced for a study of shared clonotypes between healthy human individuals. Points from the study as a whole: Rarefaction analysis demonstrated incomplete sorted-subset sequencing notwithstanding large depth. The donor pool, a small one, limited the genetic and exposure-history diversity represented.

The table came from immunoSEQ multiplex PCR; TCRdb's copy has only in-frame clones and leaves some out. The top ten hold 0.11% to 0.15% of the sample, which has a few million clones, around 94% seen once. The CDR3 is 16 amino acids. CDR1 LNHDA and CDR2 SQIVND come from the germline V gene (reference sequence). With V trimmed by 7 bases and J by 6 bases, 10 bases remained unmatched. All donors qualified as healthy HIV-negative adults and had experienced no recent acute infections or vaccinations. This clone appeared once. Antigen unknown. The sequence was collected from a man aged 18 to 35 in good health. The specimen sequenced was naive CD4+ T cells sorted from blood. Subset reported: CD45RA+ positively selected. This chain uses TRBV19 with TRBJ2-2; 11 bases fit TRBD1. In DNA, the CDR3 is TGTGCCAGTACCCCGAGGAGGACAGGGGGCCCCGGGGAGCTGTTTTTT. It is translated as CASTPRRTGGPGELFF.